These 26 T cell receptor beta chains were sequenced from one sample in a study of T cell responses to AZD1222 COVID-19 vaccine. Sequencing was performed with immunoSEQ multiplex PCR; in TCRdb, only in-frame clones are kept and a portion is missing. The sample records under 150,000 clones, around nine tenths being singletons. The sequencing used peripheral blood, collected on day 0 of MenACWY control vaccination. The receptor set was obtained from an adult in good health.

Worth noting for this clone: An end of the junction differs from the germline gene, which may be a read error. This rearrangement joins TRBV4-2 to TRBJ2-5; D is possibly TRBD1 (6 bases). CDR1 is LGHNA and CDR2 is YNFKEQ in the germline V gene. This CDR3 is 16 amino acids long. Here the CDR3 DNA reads TGTGTCAGCAGCCAAGGCAGCACTGGGGGCGGCGAGACCCAGTACTTC. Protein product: CVSSQGSTGGGETQYF.

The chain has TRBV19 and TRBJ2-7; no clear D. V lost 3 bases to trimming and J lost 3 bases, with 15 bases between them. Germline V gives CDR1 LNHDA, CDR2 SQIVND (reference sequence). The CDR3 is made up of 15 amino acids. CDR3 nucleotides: TGTGCCAGTAGTATGGGTCTGACGAGGCTCTACGAGCAGTACTTC. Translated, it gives CASSMGLTRLYEQYF. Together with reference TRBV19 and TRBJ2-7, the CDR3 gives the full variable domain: DGGITQSPKYLFRKEGQNVTLSCEQNLNHDAMYWYRQDPGQGLRLIYYSQIVNDFQKGDIAEGYSVSREKKESFPLTVTSAQKNPTAFYLCASSMGLTRLYEQYFGPGTRLTVT.

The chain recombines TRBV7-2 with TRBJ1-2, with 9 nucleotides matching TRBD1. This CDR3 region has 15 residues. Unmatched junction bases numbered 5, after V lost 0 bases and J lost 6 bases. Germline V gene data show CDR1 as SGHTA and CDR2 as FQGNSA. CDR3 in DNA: TGTGCCAGCAGCTTAGCCCCAGGGACAGGGCATGGCTACACCTTC. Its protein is CASSLAPGTGHGYTF. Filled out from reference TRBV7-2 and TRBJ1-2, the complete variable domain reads GAGVSQSPSNKVTEKGKDVELRCDPISGHTALYWYRQSLGQGLEFLIYFQGNSAPDKSGLPSDRFSAERTGGSVSTLTIQRTQQEDSAVYLCASSLAPGTGHGYTFGSGTRLTVV.

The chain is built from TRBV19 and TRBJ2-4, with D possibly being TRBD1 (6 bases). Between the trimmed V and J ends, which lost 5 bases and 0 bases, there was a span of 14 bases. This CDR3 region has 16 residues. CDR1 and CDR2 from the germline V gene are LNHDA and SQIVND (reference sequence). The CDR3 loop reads CASSPQGQVAKNIQYF. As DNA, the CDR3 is TGTGCCAGTAGTCCACAGGGACAAGTAGCCAAAAACATTCAGTACTTC.

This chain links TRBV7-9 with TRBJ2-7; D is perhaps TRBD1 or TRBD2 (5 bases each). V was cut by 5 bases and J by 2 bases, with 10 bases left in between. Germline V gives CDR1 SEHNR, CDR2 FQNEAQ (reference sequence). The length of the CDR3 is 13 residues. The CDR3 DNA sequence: TGTGCCAGCAGCGGGGACCGAGCCTACGAGCAGTACTTC. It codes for CASSGDRAYEQYF.

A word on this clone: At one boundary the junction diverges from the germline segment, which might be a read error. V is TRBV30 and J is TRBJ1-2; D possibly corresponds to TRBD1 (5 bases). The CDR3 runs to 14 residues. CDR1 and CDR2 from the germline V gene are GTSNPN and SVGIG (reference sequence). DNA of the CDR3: TGTGCCTGGAGTGTGGGAGAGGGGCACTATGGCTATACCTTC. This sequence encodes CAWSVGEGHYGYTF.

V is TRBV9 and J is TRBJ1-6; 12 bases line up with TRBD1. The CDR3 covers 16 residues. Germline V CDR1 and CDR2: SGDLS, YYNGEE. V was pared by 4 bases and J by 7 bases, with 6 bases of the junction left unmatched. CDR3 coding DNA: TGTGCCAGCAGCTATGGGACAGGGGGCGCAAATTCACCCCTCCACTTT. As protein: CASSYGTGGANSPLHF.

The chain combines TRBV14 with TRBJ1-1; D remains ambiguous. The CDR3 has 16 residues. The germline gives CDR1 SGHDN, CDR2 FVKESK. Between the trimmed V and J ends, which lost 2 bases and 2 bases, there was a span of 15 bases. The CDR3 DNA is TGTGCCAGCAGCCAACCCTCTTGGGCCTCAAACACTGAAGCTTTCTTT. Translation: CASSQPSWASNTEAFF.

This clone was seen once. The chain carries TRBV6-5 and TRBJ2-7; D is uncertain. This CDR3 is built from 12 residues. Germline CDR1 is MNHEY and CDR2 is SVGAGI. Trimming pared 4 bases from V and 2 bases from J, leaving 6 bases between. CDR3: CASSSSTYEQYF. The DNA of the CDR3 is TGTGCCAGCAGTTCGAGTACCTACGAGCAGTACTTC.

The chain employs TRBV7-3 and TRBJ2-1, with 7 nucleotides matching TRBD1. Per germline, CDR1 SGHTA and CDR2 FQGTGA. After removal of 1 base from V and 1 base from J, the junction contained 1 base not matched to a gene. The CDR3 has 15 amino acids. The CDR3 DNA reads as TGTGCCAGCAGCTTAAACAGGGGATCCTACAATGAGCAGTTCTTC. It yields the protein CASSLNRGSYNEQFF. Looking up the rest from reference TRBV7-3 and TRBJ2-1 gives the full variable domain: GAGVSQTPSNKVTEKGKYVELRCDPISGHTALYWYRQSLGQGPEFLIYFQGTGAADDSGLPNDRFFAVRPEGSVSTLKIQRTERGDSAVYLCASSLNRGSYNEQFFGPGTRLTVL.

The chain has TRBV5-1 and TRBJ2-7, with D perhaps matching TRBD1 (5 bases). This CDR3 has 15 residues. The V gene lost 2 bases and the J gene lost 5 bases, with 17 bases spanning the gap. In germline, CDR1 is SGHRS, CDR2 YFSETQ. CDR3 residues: CASSFMGPGQNEQYF. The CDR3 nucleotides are TGCGCCAGCAGCTTCATGGGGCCGGGTCAGAACGAGCAGTACTTC.

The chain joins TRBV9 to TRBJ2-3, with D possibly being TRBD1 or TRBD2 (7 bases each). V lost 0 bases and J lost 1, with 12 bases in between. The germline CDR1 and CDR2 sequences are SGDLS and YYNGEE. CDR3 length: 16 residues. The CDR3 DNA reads TGTGCCAGCAGCGTAGATGCAGGGGGGGGCACAGATACGCAGTATTTT. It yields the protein CASSVDAGGGTDTQYF.

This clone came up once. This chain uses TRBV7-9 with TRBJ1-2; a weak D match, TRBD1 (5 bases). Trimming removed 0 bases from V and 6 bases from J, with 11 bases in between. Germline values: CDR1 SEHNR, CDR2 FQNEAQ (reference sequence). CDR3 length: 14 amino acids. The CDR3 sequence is CASSLAGGSDGYTF. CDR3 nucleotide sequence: TGTGCCAGCAGCTTAGCGGGGGGGTCCGATGGCTACACCTTC.

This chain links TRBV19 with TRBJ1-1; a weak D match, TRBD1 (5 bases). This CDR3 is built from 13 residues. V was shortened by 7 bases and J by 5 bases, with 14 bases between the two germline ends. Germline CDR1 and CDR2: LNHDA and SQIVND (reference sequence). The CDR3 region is CASTPARGTEAFF. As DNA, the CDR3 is TGTGCCAGTACCCCCGCACGGGGGACTGAAGCTTTCTTT.

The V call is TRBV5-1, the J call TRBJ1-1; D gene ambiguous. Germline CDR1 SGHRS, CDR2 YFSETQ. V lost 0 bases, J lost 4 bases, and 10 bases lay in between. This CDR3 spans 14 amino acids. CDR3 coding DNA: TGCGCCAGCAGCTTGGTCCCGGGAAGCACTGAAGCTTTCTTT. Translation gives CASSLVPGSTEAFF.

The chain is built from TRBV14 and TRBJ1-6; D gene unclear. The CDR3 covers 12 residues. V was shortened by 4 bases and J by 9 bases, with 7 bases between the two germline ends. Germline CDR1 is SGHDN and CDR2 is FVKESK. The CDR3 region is CASSRIASPLHF. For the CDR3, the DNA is TGTGCCAGCAGCCGGATCGCTTCACCCCTCCACTTT.

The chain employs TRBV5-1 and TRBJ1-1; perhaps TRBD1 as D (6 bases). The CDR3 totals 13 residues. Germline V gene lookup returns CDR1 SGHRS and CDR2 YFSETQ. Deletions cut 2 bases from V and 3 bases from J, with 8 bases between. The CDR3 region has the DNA TGCGCCAGCAGCTTAGGGGGGGACACTGAAGCTTTCTTT. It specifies CASSLGGDTEAFF. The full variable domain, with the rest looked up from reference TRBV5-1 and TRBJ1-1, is KAGVTQTPRYLIKTRGQQVTLSCSPISGHRSVSWYQQTPGQGLQFLFEYFSETQRNKGNFPGRFSGRQFSNSRSEMNVSTLELGDSALYLCASSLGGDTEAFFGQGTRLTVV.

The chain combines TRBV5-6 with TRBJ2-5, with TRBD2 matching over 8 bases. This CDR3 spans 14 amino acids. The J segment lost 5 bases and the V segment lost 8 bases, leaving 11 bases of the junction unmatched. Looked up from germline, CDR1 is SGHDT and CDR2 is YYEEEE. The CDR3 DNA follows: TGTGCCAGTTCCGGGACGGGGGGGCCGGAGACCCAGTACTTC. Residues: CASSGTGGPETQYF.

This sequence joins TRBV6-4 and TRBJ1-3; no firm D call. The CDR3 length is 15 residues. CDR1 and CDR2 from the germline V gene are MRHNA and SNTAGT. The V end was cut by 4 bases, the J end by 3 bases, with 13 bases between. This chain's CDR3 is CASSGKGTSGNTIYF. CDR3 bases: TGTGCCAGCAGTGGAAAAGGAACGAGTGGAAACACCATATATTTT.

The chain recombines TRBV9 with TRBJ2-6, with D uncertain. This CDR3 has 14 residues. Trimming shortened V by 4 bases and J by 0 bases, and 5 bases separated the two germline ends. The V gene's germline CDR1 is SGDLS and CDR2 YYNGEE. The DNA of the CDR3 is TGTGCCAGCAGCATCTACTCTGGGGCCAACGTCCTGACTTTC. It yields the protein CASSIYSGANVLTF.

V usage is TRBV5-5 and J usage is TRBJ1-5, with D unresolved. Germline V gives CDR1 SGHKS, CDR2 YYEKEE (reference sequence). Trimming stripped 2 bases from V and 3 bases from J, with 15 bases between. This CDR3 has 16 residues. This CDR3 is CASSFRALVNNQPQHF. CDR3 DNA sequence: TGTGCCAGCAGCTTCCGGGCCCTAGTTAACAATCAGCCCCAGCATTTT.

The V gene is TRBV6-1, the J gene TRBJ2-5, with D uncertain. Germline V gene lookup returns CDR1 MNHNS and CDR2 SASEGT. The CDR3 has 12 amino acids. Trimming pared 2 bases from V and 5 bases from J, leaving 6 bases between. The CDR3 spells CASSEYRETQYF. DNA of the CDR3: TGTGCCAGCAGTGAATATCGGGAGACCCAGTACTTC.

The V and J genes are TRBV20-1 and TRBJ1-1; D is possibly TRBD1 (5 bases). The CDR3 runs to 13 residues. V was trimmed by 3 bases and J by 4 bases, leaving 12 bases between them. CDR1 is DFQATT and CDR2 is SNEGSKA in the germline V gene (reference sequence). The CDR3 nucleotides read TGCAGTGCTAGTCTCCACGGGGCCACTGAAGCTTTCTTT. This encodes CSASLHGATEAFF.

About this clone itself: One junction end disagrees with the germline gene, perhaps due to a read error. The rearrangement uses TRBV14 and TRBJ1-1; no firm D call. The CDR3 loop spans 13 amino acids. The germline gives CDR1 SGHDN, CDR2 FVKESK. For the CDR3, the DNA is TGTGCCAGCAGTCAAGAAATGGTCACTGAAGCTTTCTTT. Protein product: CASSQEMVTEAFF.

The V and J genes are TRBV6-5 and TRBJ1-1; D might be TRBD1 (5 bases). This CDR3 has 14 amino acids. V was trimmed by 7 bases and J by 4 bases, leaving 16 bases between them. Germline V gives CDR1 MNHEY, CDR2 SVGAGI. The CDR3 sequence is CASIMTGHGTEAFF. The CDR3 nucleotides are TGTGCCAGCATTATGACGGGGCACGGCACTGAAGCTTTCTTT.

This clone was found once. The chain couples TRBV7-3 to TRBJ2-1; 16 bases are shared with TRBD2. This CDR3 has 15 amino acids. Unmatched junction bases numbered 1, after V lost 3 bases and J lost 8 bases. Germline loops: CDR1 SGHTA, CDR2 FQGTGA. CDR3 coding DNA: TGTGCCAGCAGCTTGGGACTAGCGGGAGGGGATGAGCAGTTCTTC. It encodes CASSLGLAGGDEQFF.